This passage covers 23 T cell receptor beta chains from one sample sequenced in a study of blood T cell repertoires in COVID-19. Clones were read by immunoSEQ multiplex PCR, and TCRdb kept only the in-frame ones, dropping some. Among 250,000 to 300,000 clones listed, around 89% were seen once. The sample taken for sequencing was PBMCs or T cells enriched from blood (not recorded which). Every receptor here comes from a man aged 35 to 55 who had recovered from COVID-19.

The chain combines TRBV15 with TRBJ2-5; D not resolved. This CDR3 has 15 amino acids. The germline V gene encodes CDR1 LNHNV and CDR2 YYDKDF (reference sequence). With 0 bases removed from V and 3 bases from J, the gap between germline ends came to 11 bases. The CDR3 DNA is TGTGCCACCAGCAGAGATCTGGCAGAAGAAGAGACCCAGTACTTC. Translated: CATSRDLAEEETQYF.

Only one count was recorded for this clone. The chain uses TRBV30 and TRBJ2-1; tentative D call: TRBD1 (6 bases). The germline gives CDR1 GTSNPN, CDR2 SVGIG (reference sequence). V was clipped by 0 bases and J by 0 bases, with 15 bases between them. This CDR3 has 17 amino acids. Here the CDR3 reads CAWSVSGTPSSYNEQFF. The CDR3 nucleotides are TGTGCCTGGAGTGTCTCCGGGACACCGAGCTCCTACAATGAGCAGTTCTTC.

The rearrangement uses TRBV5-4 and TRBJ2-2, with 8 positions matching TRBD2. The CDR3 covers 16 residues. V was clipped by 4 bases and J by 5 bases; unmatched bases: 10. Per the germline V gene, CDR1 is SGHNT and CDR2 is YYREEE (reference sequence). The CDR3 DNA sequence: TGTGCCAGCAGCATTCCCGGGACTAGGGAGACCGGGGAGCTGTTTTTT. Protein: CASSIPGTRETGELFF. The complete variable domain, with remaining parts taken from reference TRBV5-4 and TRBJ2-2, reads ETGVTQSPTHLIKTRGQQVTLRCSSQSGHNTVSWYQQALGQGPQFIFQYYREEENGRGNFPPRFSGLQFPNYSSELNVNALELDDSALYLCASSIPGTRETGELFFGEGSRLTVL.

CDR3 DNA sequence: TGTGCCTGGGCTAGAGCACTATATTCGAGGACAGATACGCAGTATTTT. Amino acid sequence: CAWARALYSRTDTQYF. The V gene is TRBV30, the J gene TRBJ2-3; no clear D gene. From germline, CDR1 is GTSNPN and CDR2 SVGIG (reference sequence). The CDR3 length is 16 residues. V lost 5 bases and J lost 3, with 21 bases in between.

This CDR3 reads CASSDLAGVPEQYF. CDR3 DNA sequence: TGTGCCAGCAGCGACCTAGCGGGAGTGCCCGAGCAGTACTTC. The chain uses TRBV7-9 and TRBJ2-7; TRBD2 matches 10 bases. V lost 5 bases and J lost 6; bases outside the gene matches: 7. Germline CDR1 SEHNR, CDR2 FQNEAQ (reference sequence). The CDR3 spans 14 residues.

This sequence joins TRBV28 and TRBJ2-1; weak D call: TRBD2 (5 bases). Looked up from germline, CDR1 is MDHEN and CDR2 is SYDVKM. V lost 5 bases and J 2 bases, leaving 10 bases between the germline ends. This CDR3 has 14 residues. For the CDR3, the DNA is TGTGCCAGCAGTGAACGGAGGACCTACAATGAGCAGTTCTTC. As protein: CASSERRTYNEQFF.

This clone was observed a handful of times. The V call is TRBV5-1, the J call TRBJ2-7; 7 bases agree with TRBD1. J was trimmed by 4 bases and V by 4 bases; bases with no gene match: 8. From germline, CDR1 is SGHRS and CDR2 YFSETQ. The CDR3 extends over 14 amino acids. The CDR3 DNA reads TGCGCCAGCAGCATAAGACAGGGAAGGTACGAGCAGTACTTC. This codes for CASSIRQGRYEQYF.

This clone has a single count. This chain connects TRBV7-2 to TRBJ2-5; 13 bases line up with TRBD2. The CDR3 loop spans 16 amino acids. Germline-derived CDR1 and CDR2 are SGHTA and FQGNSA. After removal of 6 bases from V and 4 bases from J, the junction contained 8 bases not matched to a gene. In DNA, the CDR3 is TGTGCCAGCAGTCGGACTAGCGGGAGTTCCGGAGAGACCCAGTACTTC. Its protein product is CASSRTSGSSGETQYF.

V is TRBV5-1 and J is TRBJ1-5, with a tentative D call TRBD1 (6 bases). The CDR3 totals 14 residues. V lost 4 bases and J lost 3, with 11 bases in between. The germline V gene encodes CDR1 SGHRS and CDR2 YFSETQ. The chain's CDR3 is CASSNGQPNQPQHF. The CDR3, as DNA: TGCGCCAGCAGCAATGGACAGCCCAATCAGCCCCAGCATTTT.

The CDR3 protein is CASSSQGAGANVLTF. CDR3 bases: TGTGCCAGCAGTTCACAGGGGGCTGGGGCCAACGTCCTGACTTTC. The chain joins TRBV28 to TRBJ2-6; 8 bases are a match to TRBD1. The V gene's germline CDR1 is MDHEN and CDR2 SYDVKM. CDR3 length equals 15 residues. The trim removed 4 bases at V and 2 bases at J, leaving 1 base unmatched.

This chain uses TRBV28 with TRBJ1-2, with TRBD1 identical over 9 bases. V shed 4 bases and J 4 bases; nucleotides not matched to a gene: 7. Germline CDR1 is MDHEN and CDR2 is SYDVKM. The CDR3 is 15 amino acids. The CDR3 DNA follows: TGTGCCAGCAGTTCACAGGGGGCCTATGTCTATGGCTACACCTTC. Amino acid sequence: CASSSQGAYVYGYTF.

The CDR3 region has the DNA TGTGCCAGCAGCTACGGACAGGGAGGTAATTCACCCCTCCACTTT. Translating gives CASSYGQGGNSPLHF. The genes are TRBV11-2 and TRBJ1-6; TRBD1 agrees at 8 bases. V trimming: 4 bases; J trimming: 6 bases; junction bases outside the gene matches: 5. The CDR3 is 15 residues long. Germline V lookup: CDR1 SGHAT, CDR2 FQNNGV.

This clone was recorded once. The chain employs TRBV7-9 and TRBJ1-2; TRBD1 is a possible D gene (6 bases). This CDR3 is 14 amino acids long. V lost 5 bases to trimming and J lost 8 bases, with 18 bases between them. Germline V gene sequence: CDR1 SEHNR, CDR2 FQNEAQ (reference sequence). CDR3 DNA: TGTGCCAGCAGCAACCTACAGGGAGTTGTGGGCTACACCTTC. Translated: CASSNLQGVVGYTF.

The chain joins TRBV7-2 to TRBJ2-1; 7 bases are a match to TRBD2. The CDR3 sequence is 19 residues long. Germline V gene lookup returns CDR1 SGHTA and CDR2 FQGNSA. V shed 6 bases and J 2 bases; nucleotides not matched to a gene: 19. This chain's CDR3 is CASRKQDRRLADAYNEQFF. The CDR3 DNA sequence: TGTGCCAGCAGGAAACAGGACCGGAGACTAGCAGACGCCTACAATGAGCAGTTCTTC.

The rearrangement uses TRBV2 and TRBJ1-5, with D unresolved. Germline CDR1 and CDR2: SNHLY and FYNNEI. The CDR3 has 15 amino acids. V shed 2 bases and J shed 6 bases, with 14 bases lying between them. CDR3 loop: CASSESQRMVQPQHF. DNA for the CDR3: TGTGCCAGCAGTGAAAGCCAGAGGATGGTTCAGCCCCAGCATTTT. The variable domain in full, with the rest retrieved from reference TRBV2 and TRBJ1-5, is EPEVTQTPSHQVTQMGQEVILRCVPISNHLYFYWYRQILGQKVEFLVSFYNNEISEKSEIFDDQFSVERPDGSNFTLKIRSTKLEDSAMYFCASSESQRMVQPQHFGDGTRLSIL.

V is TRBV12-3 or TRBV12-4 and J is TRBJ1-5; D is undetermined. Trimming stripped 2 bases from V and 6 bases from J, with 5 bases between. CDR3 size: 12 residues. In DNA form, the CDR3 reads TGTGCCAGCAGTTTATTAGCTCAGCCCCAGCATTTT. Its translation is CASSLLAQPQHF.

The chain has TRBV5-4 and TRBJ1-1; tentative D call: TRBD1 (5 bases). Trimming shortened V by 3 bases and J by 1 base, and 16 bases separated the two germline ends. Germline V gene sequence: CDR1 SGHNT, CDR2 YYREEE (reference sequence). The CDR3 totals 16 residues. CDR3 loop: CASSSRWGSSNTEAFF. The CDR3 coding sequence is TGTGCCAGCAGCTCTCGGTGGGGCAGCTCGAACACTGAAGCTTTCTTT.

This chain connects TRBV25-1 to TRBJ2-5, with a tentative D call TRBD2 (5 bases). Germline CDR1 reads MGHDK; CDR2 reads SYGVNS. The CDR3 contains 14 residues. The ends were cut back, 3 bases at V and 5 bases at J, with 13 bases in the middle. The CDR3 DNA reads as TGTGCCAGCAGTGAGTGGGGATCGGGGGAGACCCAGTACTTC. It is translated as CASSEWGSGETQYF.

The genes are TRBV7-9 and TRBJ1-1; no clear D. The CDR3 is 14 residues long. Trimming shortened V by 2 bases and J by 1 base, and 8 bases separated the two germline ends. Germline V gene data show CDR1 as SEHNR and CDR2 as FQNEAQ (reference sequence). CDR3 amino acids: CASSLTTPNTEAFF. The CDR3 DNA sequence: TGTGCCAGCAGCTTAACTACCCCGAACACTGAAGCTTTCTTT.

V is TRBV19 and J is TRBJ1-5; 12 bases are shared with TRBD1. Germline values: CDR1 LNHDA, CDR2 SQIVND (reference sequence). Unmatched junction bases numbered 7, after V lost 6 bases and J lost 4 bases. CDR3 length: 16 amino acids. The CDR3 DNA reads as TGTGCCAGTAGAGGGACAGGGGGCGTGGGGAATCAGCCCCAGCATTTT. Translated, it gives CASRGTGGVGNQPQHF.

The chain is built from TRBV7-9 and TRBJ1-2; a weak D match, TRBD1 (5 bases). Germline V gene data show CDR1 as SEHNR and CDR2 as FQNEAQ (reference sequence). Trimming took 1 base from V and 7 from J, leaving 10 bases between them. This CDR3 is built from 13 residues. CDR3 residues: CASSLGQGLGYTF. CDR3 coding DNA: TGTGCCAGCAGCTTAGGTCAGGGCCTTGGCTACACCTTC.

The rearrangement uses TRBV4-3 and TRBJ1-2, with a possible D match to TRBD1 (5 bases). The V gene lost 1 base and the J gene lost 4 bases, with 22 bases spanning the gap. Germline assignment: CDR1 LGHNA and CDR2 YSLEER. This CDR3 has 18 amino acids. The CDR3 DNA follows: TGCGCCAGCAGCCAAGGGATTGTAGGAGCGGGGCGGGGCTATGGCTACACCTTC. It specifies CASSQGIVGAGRGYGYTF.

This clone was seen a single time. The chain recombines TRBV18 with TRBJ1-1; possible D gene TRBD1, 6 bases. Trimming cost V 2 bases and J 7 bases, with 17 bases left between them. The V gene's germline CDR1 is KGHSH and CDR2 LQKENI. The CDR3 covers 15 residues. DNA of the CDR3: TGTGCCAGCTCACCATCCAGGACAGCAAAATATGAAGCTTTCTTT. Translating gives CASSPSRTAKYEAFF.